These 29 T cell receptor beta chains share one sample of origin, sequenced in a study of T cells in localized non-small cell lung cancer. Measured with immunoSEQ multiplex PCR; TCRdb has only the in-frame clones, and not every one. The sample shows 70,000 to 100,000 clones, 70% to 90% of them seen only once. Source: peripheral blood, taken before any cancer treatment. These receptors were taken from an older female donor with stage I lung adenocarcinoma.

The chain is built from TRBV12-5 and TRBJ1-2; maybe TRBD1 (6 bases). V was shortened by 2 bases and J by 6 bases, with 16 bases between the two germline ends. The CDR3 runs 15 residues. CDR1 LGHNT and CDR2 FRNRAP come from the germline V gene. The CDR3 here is CASGLTPQGFDGYTF. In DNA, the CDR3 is TGTGCTAGTGGTTTGACCCCACAGGGATTTGATGGCTACACCTTC. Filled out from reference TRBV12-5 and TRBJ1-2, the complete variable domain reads DARVTQTPRHKVTEMGQEVTMRCQPILGHNTVFWYRQTMMQGLELLAYFRNRAPLDDSGMPKDRFSAEMPDATLATLKIQPSEPRDSAVYFCASGLTPQGFDGYTFGSGTRLTVV.

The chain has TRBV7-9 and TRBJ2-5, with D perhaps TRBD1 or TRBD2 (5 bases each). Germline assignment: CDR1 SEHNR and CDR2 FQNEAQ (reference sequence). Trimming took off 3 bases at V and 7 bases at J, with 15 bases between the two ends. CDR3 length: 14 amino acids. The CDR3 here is CASSFEGPSGTQYF. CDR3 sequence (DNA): TGTGCCAGCAGCTTCGAGGGACCCAGCGGGACCCAGTACTTC.

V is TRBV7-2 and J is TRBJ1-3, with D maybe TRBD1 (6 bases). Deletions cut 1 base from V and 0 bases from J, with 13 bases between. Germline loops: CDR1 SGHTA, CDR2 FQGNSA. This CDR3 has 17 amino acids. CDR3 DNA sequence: TGTGCCAGCAGCTTAGGCGGACAGCTGTTCTCTGGAAACACCATATATTTT. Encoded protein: CASSLGGQLFSGNTIYF. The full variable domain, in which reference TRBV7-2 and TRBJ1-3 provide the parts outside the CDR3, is GAGVSQSPSNKVTEKGKDVELRCDPISGHTALYWYRQSLGQGLEFLIYFQGNSAPDKSGLPSDRFSAERTGGSVSTLTIQRTQQEDSAVYLCASSLGGQLFSGNTIYFGEGSWLTVV.

The CDR3 spells CASSPEGDGYTF. CDR3 nucleotide sequence: TGTGCCAGCAGTCCAGAAGGGGATGGCTACACCTTC. The chain is built from TRBV2 and TRBJ1-2; tentative D call: TRBD1 (5 bases). The CDR3 covers 12 residues. V was shortened by 5 bases and J by 6 bases, with 10 bases between the two germline ends. Germline V lookup: CDR1 SNHLY, CDR2 FYNNEI.

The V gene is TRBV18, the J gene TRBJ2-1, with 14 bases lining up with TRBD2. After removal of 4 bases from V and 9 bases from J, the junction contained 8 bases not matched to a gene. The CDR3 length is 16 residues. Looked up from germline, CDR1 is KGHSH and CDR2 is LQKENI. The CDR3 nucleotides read TGTGCCAGCTCACGTCCCGGGACTAGCGGGAGTAGTGAGCAGTTCTTC. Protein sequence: CASSRPGTSGSSEQFF.

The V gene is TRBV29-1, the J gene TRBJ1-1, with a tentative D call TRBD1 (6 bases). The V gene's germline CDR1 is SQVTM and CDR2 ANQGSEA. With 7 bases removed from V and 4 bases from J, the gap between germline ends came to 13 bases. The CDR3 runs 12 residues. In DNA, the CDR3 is TGCAGCGCCCGGGACACCAGCACTGAAGCTTTCTTT. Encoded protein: CSARDTSTEAFF. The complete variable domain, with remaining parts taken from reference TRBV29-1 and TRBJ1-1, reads SAVISQKPSRDICQRGTSLTIQCQVDSQVTMMFWYRQQPGQSLTLIATANQGSEATYESGFVIDKFPISRPNLTFSTLTVSNMSPEDSSIYLCSARDTSTEAFFGQGTRLTVV.

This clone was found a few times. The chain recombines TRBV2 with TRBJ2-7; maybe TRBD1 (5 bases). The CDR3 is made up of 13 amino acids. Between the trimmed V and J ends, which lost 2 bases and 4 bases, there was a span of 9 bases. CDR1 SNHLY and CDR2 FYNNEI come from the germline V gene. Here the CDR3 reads CASSEQGYYEQYF. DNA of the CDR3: TGTGCCAGCAGTGAACAGGGTTATTACGAGCAGTACTTC.

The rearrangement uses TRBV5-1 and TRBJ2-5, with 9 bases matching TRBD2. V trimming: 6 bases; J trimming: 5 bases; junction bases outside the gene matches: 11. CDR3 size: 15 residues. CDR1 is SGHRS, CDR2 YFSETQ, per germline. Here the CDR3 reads CASTSGGGEWETQYF. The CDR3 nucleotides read TGCGCCAGCACTTCAGGCGGGGGGGAATGGGAGACCCAGTACTTC.

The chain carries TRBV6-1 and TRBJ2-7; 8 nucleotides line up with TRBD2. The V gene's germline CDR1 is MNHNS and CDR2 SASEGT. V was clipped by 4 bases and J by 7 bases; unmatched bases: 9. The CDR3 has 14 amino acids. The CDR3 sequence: CASSVTAGVGEQYF. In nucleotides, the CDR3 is TGTGCCAGCAGTGTCACAGCGGGAGTGGGTGAGCAGTACTTC.

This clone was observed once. The chain's CDR3 is CASSHPLGGAEAFF. In DNA, the CDR3 is TGCGCCAGCAGCCATCCTCTTGGGGGGGCCGAAGCTTTCTTT. This sequence joins TRBV4-1 and TRBJ1-1, with D perhaps matching TRBD1 (6 bases). The germline V gene encodes CDR1 MGHRA and CDR2 YSYEKL. This CDR3 is built from 14 residues. Between the trimmed V and J ends, which lost 3 bases and 8 bases, there was a span of 16 bases.

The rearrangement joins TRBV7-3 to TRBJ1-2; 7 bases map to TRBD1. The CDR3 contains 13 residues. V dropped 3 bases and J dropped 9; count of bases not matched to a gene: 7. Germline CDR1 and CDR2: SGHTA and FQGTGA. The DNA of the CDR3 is TGTGCCAGCAGCTTCCGGGACAGAATGAGCTACACCTTC. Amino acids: CASSFRDRMSYTF.

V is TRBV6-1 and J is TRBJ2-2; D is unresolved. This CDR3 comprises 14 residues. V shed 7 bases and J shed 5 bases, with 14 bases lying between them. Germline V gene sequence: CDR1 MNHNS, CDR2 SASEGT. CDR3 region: CASNKASRTGELFF. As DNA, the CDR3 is TGTGCCAGCAATAAAGCCTCCCGGACCGGGGAGCTGTTTTTT.

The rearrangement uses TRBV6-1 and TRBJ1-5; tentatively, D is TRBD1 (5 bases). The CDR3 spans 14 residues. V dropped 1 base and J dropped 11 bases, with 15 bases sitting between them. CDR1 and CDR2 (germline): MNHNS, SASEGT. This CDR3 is CASSEGHKIRAQHF. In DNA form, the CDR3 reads TGTGCCAGCAGTGAAGGACACAAAATCAGGGCCCAGCATTTT.

The CDR3: CASSRPQGDIQYF. CDR3 nucleotides: TGTGCCAGCAGCCGCCCCCAGGGTGACATTCAGTACTTC. This chain connects TRBV5-4 to TRBJ2-4; the D gene is possibly TRBD1 (5 bases). The CDR3 runs 13 residues. Trimming took 4 bases from V and 8 from J, leaving 13 bases between them. From germline, CDR1 is SGHNT and CDR2 YYREEE (reference sequence).

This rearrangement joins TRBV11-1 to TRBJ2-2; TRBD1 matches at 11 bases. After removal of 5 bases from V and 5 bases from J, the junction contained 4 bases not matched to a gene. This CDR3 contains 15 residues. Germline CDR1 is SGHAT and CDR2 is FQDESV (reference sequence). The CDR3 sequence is CASSLRDRGTGELFF. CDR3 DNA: TGTGCCAGCAGCCTCCGGGACAGGGGGACCGGGGAGCTGTTTTTT.

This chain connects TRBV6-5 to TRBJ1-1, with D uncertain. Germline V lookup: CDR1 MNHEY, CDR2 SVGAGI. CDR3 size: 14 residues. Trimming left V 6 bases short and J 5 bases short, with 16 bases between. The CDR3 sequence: CASSRNARNTEAFF. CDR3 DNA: TGTGCCAGCAGCCGCAATGCGAGAAATACTGAAGCTTTCTTT.

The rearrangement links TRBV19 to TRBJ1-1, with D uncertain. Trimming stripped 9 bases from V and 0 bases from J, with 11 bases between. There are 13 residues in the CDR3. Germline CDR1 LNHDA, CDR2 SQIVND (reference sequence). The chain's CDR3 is CASKSVMNTEAFF. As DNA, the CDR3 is TGTGCCAGCAAGTCGGTCATGAACACTGAAGCTTTCTTT.

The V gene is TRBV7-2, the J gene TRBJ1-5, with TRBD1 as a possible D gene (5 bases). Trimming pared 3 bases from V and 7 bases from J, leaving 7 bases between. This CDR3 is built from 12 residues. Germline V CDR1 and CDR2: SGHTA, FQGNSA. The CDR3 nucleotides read TGTGCCAGCAGCTTCGGGGCCCAGCCCCAGCATTTT. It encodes CASSFGAQPQHF.

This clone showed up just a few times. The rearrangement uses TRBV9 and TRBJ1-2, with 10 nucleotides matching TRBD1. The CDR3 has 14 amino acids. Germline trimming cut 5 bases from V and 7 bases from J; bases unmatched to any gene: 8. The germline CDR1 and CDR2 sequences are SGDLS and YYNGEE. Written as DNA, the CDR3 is TGTGCCAGCAGTTCCGGGACAGGGGTCACTGGCTACACCTTC. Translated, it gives CASSSGTGVTGYTF.

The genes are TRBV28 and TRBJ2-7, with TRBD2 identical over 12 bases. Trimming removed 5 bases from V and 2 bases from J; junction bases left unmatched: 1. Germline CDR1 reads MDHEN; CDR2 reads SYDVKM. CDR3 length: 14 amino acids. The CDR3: CASSLAGGAYEQYF. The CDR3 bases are TGTGCCAGCAGTCTAGCGGGAGGGGCCTACGAGCAGTACTTC.

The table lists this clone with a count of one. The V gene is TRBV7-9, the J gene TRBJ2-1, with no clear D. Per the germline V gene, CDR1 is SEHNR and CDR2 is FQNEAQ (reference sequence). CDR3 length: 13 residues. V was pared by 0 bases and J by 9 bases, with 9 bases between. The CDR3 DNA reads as TGTGCCAGCAGCTTAGCTCTGATCAGTGAGCAGTTCTTC. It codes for CASSLALISEQFF.

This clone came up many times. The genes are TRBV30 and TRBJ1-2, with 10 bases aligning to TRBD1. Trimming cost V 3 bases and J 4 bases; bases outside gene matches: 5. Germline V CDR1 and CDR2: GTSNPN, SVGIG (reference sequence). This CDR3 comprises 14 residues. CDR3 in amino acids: CAWRRQGAGYGYTF. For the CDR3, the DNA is TGTGCCTGGAGGAGACAGGGGGCGGGCTATGGCTACACCTTC.

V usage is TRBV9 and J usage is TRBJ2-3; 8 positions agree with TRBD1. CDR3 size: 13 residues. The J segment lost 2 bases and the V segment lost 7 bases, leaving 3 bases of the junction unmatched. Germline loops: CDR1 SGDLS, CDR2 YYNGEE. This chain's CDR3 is CASGGQDTDTQYF. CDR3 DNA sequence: TGTGCCAGCGGGGGACAGGACACAGATACGCAGTATTTT.

This CDR3 reads CASSPAGRAGDYGYTF. Here the CDR3 DNA reads TGTGCCAGCAGCCCGGCCGGGCGGGCCGGGGACTATGGCTACACCTTC. The V and J genes are TRBV4-2 and TRBJ1-2; no clear D. The ends were cut back, 4 bases at V and 3 bases at J, with 18 bases in the middle. The CDR3 runs to 16 residues. In germline, CDR1 is LGHNA, CDR2 YNFKEQ.

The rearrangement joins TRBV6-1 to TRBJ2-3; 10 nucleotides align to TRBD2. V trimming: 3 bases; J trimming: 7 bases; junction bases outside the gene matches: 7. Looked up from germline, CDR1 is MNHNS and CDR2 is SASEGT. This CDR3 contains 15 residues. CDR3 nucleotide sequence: TGTGCCAGCAGTGATTTGGGGACTAGCGCAAATACGCAGTATTTT. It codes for CASSDLGTSANTQYF.

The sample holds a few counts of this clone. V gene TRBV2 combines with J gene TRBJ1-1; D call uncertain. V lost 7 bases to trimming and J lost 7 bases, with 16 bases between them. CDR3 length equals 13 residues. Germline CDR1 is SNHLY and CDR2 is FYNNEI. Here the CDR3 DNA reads TGTGCCAGCATCGTTGGAGGAGGTGATGAAGCTTTCTTT. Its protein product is CASIVGGGDEAFF.

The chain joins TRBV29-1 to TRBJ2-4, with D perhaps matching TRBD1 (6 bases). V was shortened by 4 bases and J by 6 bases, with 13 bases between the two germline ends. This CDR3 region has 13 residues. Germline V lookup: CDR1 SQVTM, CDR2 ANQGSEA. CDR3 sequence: CSVVWDTLNIQYF. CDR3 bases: TGCAGCGTTGTGTGGGACACCCTAAACATTCAGTACTTC.

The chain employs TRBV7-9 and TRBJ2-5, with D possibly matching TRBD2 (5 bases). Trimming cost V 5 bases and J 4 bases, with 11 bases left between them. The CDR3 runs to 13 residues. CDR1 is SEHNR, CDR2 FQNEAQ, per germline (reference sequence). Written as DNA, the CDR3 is TGTGCCAGCAGCAGGTTGGGGAGAGAGACCCAGTACTTC. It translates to CASSRLGRETQYF.

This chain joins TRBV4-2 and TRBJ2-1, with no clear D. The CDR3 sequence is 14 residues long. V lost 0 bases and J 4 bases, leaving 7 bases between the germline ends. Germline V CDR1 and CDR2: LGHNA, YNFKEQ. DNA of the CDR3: TGTGCCAGCAGCCAAGATCCCAGGTACAATGAGCAGTTCTTC. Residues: CASSQDPRYNEQFF.